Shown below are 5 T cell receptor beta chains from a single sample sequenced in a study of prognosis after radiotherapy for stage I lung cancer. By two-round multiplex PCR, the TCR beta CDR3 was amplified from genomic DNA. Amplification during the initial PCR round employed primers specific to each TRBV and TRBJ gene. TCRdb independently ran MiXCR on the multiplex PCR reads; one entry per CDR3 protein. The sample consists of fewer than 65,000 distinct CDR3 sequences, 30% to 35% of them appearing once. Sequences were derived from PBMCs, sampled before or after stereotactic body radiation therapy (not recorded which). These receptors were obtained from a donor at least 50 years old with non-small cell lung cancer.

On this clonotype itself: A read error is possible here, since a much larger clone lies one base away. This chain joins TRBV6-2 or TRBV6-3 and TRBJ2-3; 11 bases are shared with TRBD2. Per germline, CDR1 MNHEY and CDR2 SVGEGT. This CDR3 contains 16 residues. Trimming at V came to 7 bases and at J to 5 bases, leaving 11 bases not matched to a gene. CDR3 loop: CASIGLGTSGKDTQYF. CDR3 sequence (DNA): TGTGCCAGCATTGGGCTCGGGACTAGCGGCAAAGATACGCAGTATTTT.

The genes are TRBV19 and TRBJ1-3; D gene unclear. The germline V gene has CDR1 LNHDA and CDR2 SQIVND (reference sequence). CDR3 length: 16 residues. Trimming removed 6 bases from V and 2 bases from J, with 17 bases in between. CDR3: CASRDGLRSAGNTIYF. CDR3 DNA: TGTGCCAGTAGGGACGGGTTGAGGTCTGCTGGAAACACCATATATTTT.

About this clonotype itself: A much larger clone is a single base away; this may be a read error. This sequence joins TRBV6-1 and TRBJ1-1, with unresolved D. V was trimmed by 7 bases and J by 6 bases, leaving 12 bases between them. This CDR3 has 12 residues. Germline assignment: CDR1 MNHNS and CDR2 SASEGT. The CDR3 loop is CASIPTGAEAFF. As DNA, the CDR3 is TGTGCCAGCATTCCTACTGGGGCTGAAGCTTTCTTT.

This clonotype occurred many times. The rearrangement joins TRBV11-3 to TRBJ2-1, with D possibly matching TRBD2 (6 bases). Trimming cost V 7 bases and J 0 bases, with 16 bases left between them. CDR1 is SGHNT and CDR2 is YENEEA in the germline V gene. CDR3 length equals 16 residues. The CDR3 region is CASTRAPGSSYNEQFF. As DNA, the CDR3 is TGTGCCAGCACCCGGGCCCCCGGGAGCTCCTACAATGAGCAGTTCTTC.

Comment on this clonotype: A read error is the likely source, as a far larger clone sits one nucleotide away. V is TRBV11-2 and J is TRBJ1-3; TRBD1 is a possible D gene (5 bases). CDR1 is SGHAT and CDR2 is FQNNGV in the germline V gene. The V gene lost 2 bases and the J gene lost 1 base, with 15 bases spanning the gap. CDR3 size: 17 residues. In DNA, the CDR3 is TGTGCCAGCAGCTTATCAACCTCCGGGGCGTCTGGAAACACCATATATTTT. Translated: CASSLSTSGASGNTIYF.